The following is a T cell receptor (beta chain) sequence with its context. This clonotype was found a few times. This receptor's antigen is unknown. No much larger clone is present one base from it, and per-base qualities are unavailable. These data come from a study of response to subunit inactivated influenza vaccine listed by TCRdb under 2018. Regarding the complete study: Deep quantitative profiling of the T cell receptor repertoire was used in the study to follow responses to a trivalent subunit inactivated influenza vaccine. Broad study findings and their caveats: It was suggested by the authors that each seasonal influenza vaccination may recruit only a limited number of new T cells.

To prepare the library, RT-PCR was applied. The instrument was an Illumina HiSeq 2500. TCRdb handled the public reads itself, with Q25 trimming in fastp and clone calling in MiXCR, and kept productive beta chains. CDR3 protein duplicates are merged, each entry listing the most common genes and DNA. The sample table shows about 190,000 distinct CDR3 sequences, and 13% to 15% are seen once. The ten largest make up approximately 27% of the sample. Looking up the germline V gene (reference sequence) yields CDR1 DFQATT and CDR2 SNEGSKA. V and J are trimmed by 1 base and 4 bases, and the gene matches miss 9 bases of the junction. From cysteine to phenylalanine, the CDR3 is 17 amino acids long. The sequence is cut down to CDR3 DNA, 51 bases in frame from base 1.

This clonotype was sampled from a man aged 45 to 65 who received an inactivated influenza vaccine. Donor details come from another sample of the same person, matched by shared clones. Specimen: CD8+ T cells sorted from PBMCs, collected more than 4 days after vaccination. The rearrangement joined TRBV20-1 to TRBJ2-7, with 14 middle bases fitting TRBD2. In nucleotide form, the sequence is TGCAGTGCTAGAGGAACCGGGACTAGCGGGGGCGTATACGAGCAGTACTTC. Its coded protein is CSARGTGTSGGVYEQYF.